A single sample is the source of the 9 T cell receptor beta chains below, sequenced in a study of cytotoxic CD8 clonotypes in ibrutinib-treated CLL. The data were produced by immunoSEQ multiplex PCR, yet TCRdb's version contains in-frame clones alone and is incomplete. The sample records around 310,000 clones, around four fifths being singletons. The sample in question was PBMCs, obtained before ibrutinib treatment. These receptors came from a human donor with chronic lymphocytic leukemia.

V is TRBV2 and J is TRBJ1-2; a possible D gene is TRBD1 (5 bases). Germline V gives CDR1 SNHLY, CDR2 FYNNEI. CDR3 length: 13 amino acids. Trimming shortened V by 4 bases and J by 6 bases, and 12 bases separated the two germline ends. The CDR3 region is CASSVGRADGYTF. CDR3 DNA sequence: TGTGCCAGCAGTGTTGGCAGGGCCGATGGCTACACCTTC.

CDR3 amino acids: CASTDGTYGVGNQPQHF. CDR3 coding DNA: TGTGCCAGCACCGACGGGACCTATGGGGTGGGCAATCAGCCCCAGCATTTT. V gene TRBV28 combines with J gene TRBJ1-5, with D possibly being TRBD1 (5 bases). The germline V and J ends were trimmed by 7 bases and 2 bases, with 21 bases remaining between them. Per the germline V gene, CDR1 is MDHEN and CDR2 is SYDVKM. The CDR3 is 17 amino acids.

The chain links TRBV6-1 to TRBJ2-7; D remains ambiguous. The CDR3 consists of 11 residues. V dropped 2 bases and J dropped 9 bases, with 8 bases sitting between them. CDR1 and CDR2 from the germline V gene are MNHNS and SASEGT. CDR3 loop: CASSELTWQYF. As DNA, the CDR3 is TGTGCCAGCAGTGAATTGACGTGGCAGTACTTC.

CDR3 in amino acids: CASSQGDRGTGYTF. The CDR3 coding sequence is TGTGCCAGCAGCCAAGGGGACAGGGGCACCGGCTACACCTTC. The chain links TRBV7-2 to TRBJ1-2, with 10 bases aligning to TRBD1. CDR3 size: 14 residues. The germline CDR1 and CDR2 sequences are SGHTA and FQGNSA. The trim removed 5 bases at V and 8 bases at J, leaving 8 bases unmatched.

The rearrangement links TRBV6-4 to TRBJ2-7; D gene unclear. This CDR3 is built from 13 residues. The V end lost 4 bases, the J end lost 5 bases, and 12 bases lay between the germline ends. Germline V lookup: CDR1 MRHNA, CDR2 SNTAGT. DNA of the CDR3: TGTGCCAGCAGTGCATTTGGGGAAGACGAGCAGTACTTC. It yields the protein CASSAFGEDEQYF.

V usage is TRBV5-6 and J usage is TRBJ2-5; either TRBD1 or TRBD2 may supply D (5 bases each). This CDR3 has 14 residues. The ends were cut back, 4 bases at V and 4 bases at J, with 14 bases in the middle. The germline gives CDR1 SGHDT, CDR2 YYEEEE. The CDR3: CASSGKTGPETQYF. In DNA, the CDR3 is TGTGCCAGCAGCGGGAAAACGGGACCAGAGACCCAGTACTTC.

The V gene is TRBV6-1, the J gene TRBJ2-7; D possibly corresponds to TRBD2 (5 bases). Trimming removed 2 bases from V and 6 bases from J, with 11 bases in between. Germline CDR1 reads MNHNS; CDR2 reads SASEGT. The CDR3 is made up of 13 amino acids. In DNA form, the CDR3 reads TGTGCCAGCAGTGAAACTAGAAACAGCGAGCAGTACTTC. This codes for CASSETRNSEQYF.

The rearrangement uses TRBV10-3 and TRBJ2-7; no reliable D call. The CDR3 runs to 15 residues. Germline CDR1 and CDR2: ENHRY and SYGVKD. Deletions cut 0 bases from V and 2 bases from J, with 11 bases between. CDR3: CAISESEFPPYEQYF. The CDR3 nucleotides read TGTGCCATCAGTGAGTCAGAGTTTCCTCCCTACGAGCAGTACTTC.

This chain links TRBV29-1 with TRBJ2-1, with 7 bases identical to TRBD2. Germline loops: CDR1 SQVTM, CDR2 ANQGSEA. The CDR3 extends over 12 amino acids. J gave up 6 bases and V 4 bases, and 3 bases lay outside the gene matches. The CDR3 coding sequence is TGCAGCGTTGGGGGGGGAACCAATGAGCAGTTCTTC. Translated, it gives CSVGGGTNEQFF.